The 24 T cell receptor beta chains below come from one sample, sequenced in a study of Ad26.COV2.S vaccination and SARS-CoV-2 variants. Treatment here: about 20 received Ad26.COV2.S at low or high dose, single or two shots; about 5 received placebo; per-sample allocation not given. Sampling took place 63 days after the first vaccine or placebo injection. Produced via immunoSEQ multiplex PCR; TCRdb's table is partial and in-frame only. This table holds a few hundred thousand clones, more than 75% found once. The source was peripheral blood, collected in a trial of Ad26.COV2.S vaccine versus placebo. Receptors originate from a person between 18 and 60 years old who received the Ad26.COV2.S COVID-19 vaccine or a placebo.

The chain combines TRBV7-3 with TRBJ1-1; D is unclear. Trimming stripped 2 bases from V and 1 base from J, with 5 bases between. This CDR3 has 13 residues. CDR1 and CDR2 from the germline V gene are SGHTA and FQGTGA. The CDR3 DNA follows: TGTGCCAGCAGCTTATCCAGGAACACTGAAGCTTTCTTT. It codes for CASSLSRNTEAFF.

Comments on this clone: Other nucleotide sequences from this sample produce the same CDR3. The V and J genes are TRBV9 and TRBJ2-5; D gene ambiguous. Trimming removed 0 bases at V and 2 bases at J, with 5 bases between. Germline V CDR1 and CDR2: SGDLS, YYNGEE. CDR3 size: 13 residues. CDR3 sequence reads: CASSVEGQETQYF. Written as DNA, the CDR3 is TGTGCCAGCAGCGTAGAAGGACAAGAGACCCAGTACTTC. The variable domain in full, with the rest retrieved from reference TRBV9 and TRBJ2-5, is DSGVTQTPKHLITATGQRVTLRCSPRSGDLSVYWYQQSLDQGLQFLIQYYNGEERAKGNILERFSAQQFPDLHSELNLSSLELGDSALYFCASSVEGQETQYFGPGTRLLVL.

The chain joins TRBV19 to TRBJ2-2; 7 bases match TRBD2. Germline V lookup: CDR1 LNHDA, CDR2 SQIVND (reference sequence). The V and J ends lost 9 bases and 2 bases, in that order; junction bases with no gene match: 6. This CDR3 has 14 residues. CDR3 sequence: CASNRDYNTGELFF. Written as DNA, the CDR3 is TGTGCCAGCAACCGGGACTACAACACCGGGGAGCTGTTTTTT.

The chain uses TRBV7-9 and TRBJ2-1; D is ambiguous. This CDR3 comprises 16 residues. CDR1 and CDR2 from the germline V gene are SEHNR and FQNEAQ (reference sequence). The V end lost 6 bases, the J end lost 0 bases, and 15 bases lay between the germline ends. The CDR3 nucleotides read TGTGCCAGCAGTTCTATAGAATGGAGCTCCTACAATGAGCAGTTCTTC. Translating gives CASSSIEWSSYNEQFF.

The chain combines TRBV5-6 with TRBJ2-2; D could derive from TRBD1 or TRBD2 (5 bases each). The CDR3 consists of 13 residues. Germline CDR1 and CDR2: SGHDT and YYEEEE. V shed 4 bases and J shed 13 bases, with 17 bases lying between them. The CDR3 DNA is TGTGCCAGCAGCCCCGGGACGGGTTTGAGGCTGTTTTTT. This gives the protein CASSPGTGLRLFF.

This chain connects TRBV5-4 to TRBJ2-1; 12 nucleotides agree with TRBD2. Germline V gene lookup returns CDR1 SGHNT and CDR2 YYREEE (reference sequence). There are 16 residues in the CDR3. Losses at the gene ends were 4 bases for V and 4 bases for J; bases not matched to a gene: 6. The CDR3, as DNA: TGTGCCAGCAGCCAACCGACTAGCGGGGGATACAATGAGCAGTTCTTC. As protein: CASSQPTSGGYNEQFF.

The chain uses TRBV5-1 and TRBJ2-5, with D possibly TRBD1 on 7 matching bases. The germline V and J ends were trimmed by 3 bases and 5 bases, with 14 bases remaining between them. CDR3 length: 14 amino acids. Germline CDR1 is SGHRS and CDR2 is YFSETQ. This CDR3 reads CASSSDRAGETQYF. The CDR3 DNA sequence: TGCGCCAGCAGCTCCGACAGGGCGGGGGAGACCCAGTACTTC.

This chain joins TRBV3-1 (or the pseudogene TRBV3-2) and TRBJ1-1, with D hard to call. With 3 bases removed from V and 3 bases from J, the gap between germline ends came to 5 bases. Germline CDR1 reads LGHDT; CDR2 reads YNNKEL (reference sequence). The CDR3 contains 12 residues. As DNA, the CDR3 is TGTGCCAGCAGCCACCAGTACACTGAAGCTTTCTTT. The encoded protein is CASSHQYTEAFF.

The chain combines TRBV6-6 with TRBJ1-4; D uncertain. The CDR3 is made up of 14 amino acids. V lost 6 bases, J lost 5 bases, and 13 bases lay in between. Per the germline V gene, CDR1 is MNHNY and CDR2 is SVGAGI (reference sequence). The CDR3 sequence: CASSLQSRNEKLFF. The CDR3 DNA sequence: TGTGCCAGCAGCCTACAGAGTAGGAATGAAAAACTGTTTTTT.

The genes are TRBV5-1 and TRBJ2-5; 7 positions match TRBD2. The V segment lost 5 bases and the J segment 1 base; nucleotides outside the gene matches: 5. The CDR3 loop spans 14 amino acids. Looked up from germline, CDR1 is SGHRS and CDR2 is YFSETQ. The CDR3 DNA is TGCGCCAGCAGTCGGGGGAGGGCCCAAGAGACCCAGTACTTC. Its protein product is CASSRGRAQETQYF. Full variable domain (rest looked up from reference TRBV5-1 and TRBJ2-5): KAGVTQTPRYLIKTRGQQVTLSCSPISGHRSVSWYQQTPGQGLQFLFEYFSETQRNKGNFPGRFSGRQFSNSRSEMNVSTLELGDSALYLCASSRGRAQETQYFGPGTRLLVL.

The chain combines TRBV6-5 with TRBJ2-6; no firm D call. Germline lookup yields CDR1 MNHEY and CDR2 SVGAGI. The CDR3 runs to 15 residues. The ends were cut back, 6 bases at V and 0 bases at J, with 9 bases in the middle. The CDR3 spells CASRIDISGANVLTF. The CDR3 DNA is TGTGCCAGCAGAATAGACATCTCTGGGGCCAACGTCCTGACTTTC.

The chain links TRBV4-2 to TRBJ2-1; 12 bases agree with TRBD2. The CDR3 spans 18 residues. Germline V gene data show CDR1 as LGHNA and CDR2 as YNFKEQ. V lost 0 bases to trimming and J lost 4 bases; unmatched junction nucleotides: 7. CDR3 sequence (DNA): TGTGCCAGCAGCCAAGAAGGACTAGCGGGGCACTTTTACAATGAGCAGTTCTTC. Translated, it gives CASSQEGLAGHFYNEQFF.

The gene calls are TRBV7-2 and TRBJ1-1; D is ambiguous. The V end lost 3 bases, the J end lost 2 bases, and 13 bases lay between the germline ends. Germline CDR1 is SGHTA and CDR2 is FQGNSA. The CDR3 has 15 residues. Here the CDR3 reads CASSFLGRTNTEAFF. CDR3 nucleotides: TGTGCCAGCAGCTTTTTAGGGCGGACTAACACTGAAGCTTTCTTT.

The CDR3 DNA sequence: TGTGCCAGCAGGCTGGCGGGGGGGCGAGAGACCCAGTACTTC. Protein sequence: CASRLAGGRETQYF. This chain links TRBV3-1 (or the pseudogene TRBV3-2) with TRBJ2-5, with TRBD2 matching 9 bases. CDR1 is LGHDT and CDR2 is YNNKEL in the germline V gene (reference sequence). Losses at the gene ends were 6 bases for V and 4 bases for J; bases not matched to a gene: 6. The CDR3 loop spans 14 amino acids.

J is TRBJ2-7 and V is TRBV19; D gene uncertain. CDR3 length equals 14 residues. Trimming removed 3 bases at V and 3 bases at J, with 12 bases between. Germline lookup yields CDR1 LNHDA and CDR2 SQIVND (reference sequence). This CDR3 is CASSIKQPFYEQYF. In DNA, the CDR3 is TGTGCCAGTAGTATTAAACAGCCGTTCTACGAGCAGTACTTC.

This chain joins TRBV18 and TRBJ1-3; 7 nucleotides align to TRBD1. This CDR3 contains 15 residues. J lost 0 bases, V lost 3 bases, and 2 bases had no gene match. The germline gives CDR1 KGHSH, CDR2 LQKENI. The CDR3 protein is CASSPGQLSGNTIYF. The DNA for the CDR3 is TGTGCCAGCTCACCGGGACAGCTCTCTGGAAACACCATATATTTT.

DNA for the CDR3: TGTGCCAGCAGCCCCCAAACCGGCTACACTGAAGCTTTCTTT. Residues: CASSPQTGYTEAFF. This rearrangement joins TRBV3-1 (or the pseudogene TRBV3-2) to TRBJ1-1; D unresolved. Germline V gene sequence: CDR1 LGHDT, CDR2 YNNKEL (reference sequence). V gave up 4 bases and J gave up 3 bases, with 12 bases separating them. The CDR3 has 14 amino acids.

CDR3 sequence: CASSADRGISDYGYTF. The CDR3 nucleotides are TGTGCCAGCAGCGCGGACAGGGGTATAAGTGACTATGGCTACACCTTC. The gene calls are TRBV9 and TRBJ1-2, with TRBD1 matching 9 bases. V was clipped by 3 bases and J by 3 bases; unmatched bases: 9. Germline V gene data show CDR1 as SGDLS and CDR2 as YYNGEE. The CDR3 length is 16 residues.

The CDR3 loop reads CASSYAMTRGKETQYF. CDR3 nucleotides: TGTGCCAGCAGTTACGCCATGACTAGAGGGAAAGAGACCCAGTACTTC. V gene TRBV6-5 combines with J gene TRBJ2-5; TRBD2 is a possible D gene (6 bases). CDR1 and CDR2 (germline): MNHEY, SVGAGI. The CDR3 is 16 amino acids. The V end lost 2 bases, the J end lost 3 bases, and 16 bases lay between the germline ends.

V usage is TRBV29-1 and J usage is TRBJ2-3; D uncertain. Germline loops: CDR1 SQVTM, CDR2 ANQGSEA. The CDR3 covers 12 residues. Trimming shortened V by 2 bases and J by 5 bases, and 8 bases separated the two germline ends. The DNA of the CDR3 is TGCAGCGTTGAAATGGTCGGAGATACGCAGTATTTT. Protein product: CSVEMVGDTQYF.

The table lists this clone with a count of one. This chain connects TRBV7-2 to TRBJ1-3, with D possibly being TRBD1 (6 bases). Between the trimmed V and J ends, which lost 2 bases and 4 bases, there was a span of 9 bases. Looked up from germline, CDR1 is SGHTA and CDR2 is FQGNSA. The CDR3 sequence is 14 residues long. CDR3 DNA sequence: TGTGCCAGCAGCTTAAGGGGGACCGGAAACACCATATATTTT. It encodes CASSLRGTGNTIYF.

The chain combines TRBV4-2 with TRBJ2-6; 10 nucleotides line up with TRBD1. The CDR3 spans 20 residues. Germline CDR1 reads LGHNA; CDR2 reads YNFKEQ. Trimming took 4 bases from V and 0 from J; bases not matched to a gene: 12. The CDR3 region is CASSPQGQGRTSSGANVLTF. CDR3 bases: TGTGCCAGCAGCCCCCAGGGACAGGGGAGGACCTCCTCTGGGGCCAACGTCCTGACTTTC.

Worth noting for this clone: Mismatch with germline at one junction end may stem from a read error. The CDR3 spells CASCEGGKSNYGYTF. CDR3 bases: TGTGCCAGCTGTGAAGGGGGGAAGTCGAACTATGGCTACACCTTC. The J gene is TRBJ1-2, the V gene TRBV6-1; possible D gene TRBD1, 6 bases. Germline loops: CDR1 MNHNS, CDR2 SASEGT. The CDR3 has 15 amino acids.

V usage is TRBV4-1 and J usage is TRBJ1-5; D remains ambiguous. Trimming took 1 base from V and 8 from J, leaving 6 bases between them. The CDR3 consists of 12 residues. Germline V gene sequence: CDR1 MGHRA, CDR2 YSYEKL. CDR3 region: CASSQAQEPQHF. CDR3 nucleotide sequence: TGCGCCAGCAGCCAAGCCCAGGAGCCCCAGCATTTT.